The T cell receptor beta chain under discussion was sequenced for a study of T cells in Graves' hyperthyroidism and ophthalmopathy. Amplification of TCR beta CDR3 regions was performed using RNA transcripts as template. The HTBI primer set served for first-round RT-PCR of the TCR CDR3. TCRdb itself ran the multiplex PCR reads through MiXCR, one entry per CDR3 protein. In the table there are a few hundred thousand distinct CDR3 sequences, just over 45% of which are singletons. This clonotype was recorded at least ten times. In germline, CDR1 is DFQATT, CDR2 SNEGSKA (reference sequence). The CDR3 is 14 residues long. Trimming shortened V by 3 bases and J by 1 base, and 12 bases separated the two germline ends.

Sequencing used peripheral blood or thyroid tissue (not recorded which). The receptor comes from a woman aged 18-29 years with Graves' hyperthyroidism. The V and J genes are TRBV20-1 and TRBJ2-5, with D maybe TRBD2 (5 bases). The CDR3 DNA sequence: TGCAGTGCTAGTTTGGGAGCCTCCCAAGAGACCCAGTACTTC. This encodes CSASLGASQETQYF.